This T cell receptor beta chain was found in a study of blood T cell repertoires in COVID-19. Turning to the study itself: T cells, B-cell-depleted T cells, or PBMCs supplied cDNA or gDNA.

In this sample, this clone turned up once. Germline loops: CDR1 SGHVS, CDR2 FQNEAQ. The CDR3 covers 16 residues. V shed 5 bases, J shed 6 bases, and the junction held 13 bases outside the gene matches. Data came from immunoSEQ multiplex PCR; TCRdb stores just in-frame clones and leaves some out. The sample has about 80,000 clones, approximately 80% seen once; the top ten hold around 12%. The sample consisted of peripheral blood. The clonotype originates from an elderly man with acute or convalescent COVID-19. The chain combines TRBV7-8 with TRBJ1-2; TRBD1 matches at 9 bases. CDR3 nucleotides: TGTGCCAGCAGCGGTTTAACAGGGGGCGGCGGAGATGGCTACACCTTC. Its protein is CASSGLTGGGGDGYTF.